This T cell receptor beta chain was profiled in a study of T cells in Graves' hyperthyroidism and ophthalmopathy. Across the whole study: Upon initial diagnosis and before any treatment, peripheral blood was collected.

TCR beta CDR3 region amplification was performed from RNA transcripts. The TCR CDR3 was amplified in a first-round RT-PCR using the HTBI primer set. Each CDR3 protein is one row after TCRdb ran MiXCR on the multiplex PCR reads. Of a few hundred thousand distinct CDR3 sequences in the sample, about 14% were seen once. V was trimmed by 1 base and J by 3 bases, leaving 13 bases between them. The CDR3 totals 15 residues. The germline CDR1 and CDR2 sequences are SGHDT and YYEEEE. This clonotype was detected only a few times. The chain couples TRBV5-6 to TRBJ1-2; possibly TRBD1 for D (6 bases). Sequencing was carried out using blood. This clonotype was sampled from a woman aged 30 to 39 with Graves' ophthalmopathy. This CDR3 reads CASSLLGTPDYGYTF. CDR3 bases: TGTGCCAGCAGCTTGCTCGGGACACCTGACTATGGCTACACCTTC.